The 6 T cell receptor beta chains below come from one sample, sequenced in a study of blood T cell repertoires in COVID-19 (dated by TCRdb to the early 2020s). Library creation used the immunoSEQ multiplex PCR assay. This immuneACCESS table, as held by TCRdb, lists in-frame sequences with V and J called but not all clones. Of the missing ones, under half trace to an unresolved V gene in checked studies; the others have no known cause. The table for this sample lists 80,000 to 85,000 clones; approximately 84% of them were counted only once. 10% to 15% of the sample is held by the ten biggest clonotypes. Sequenced material: peripheral blood. Receptor source: a human donor in a cohort sampled during active COVID-19.

In its sample, this clone was seen once. The chain links TRBV4-1 to TRBJ2-3, with 10 nucleotides matching TRBD1. Germline CDR1 reads MGHRA; CDR2 reads YSYEKL. CDR3 length: 15 amino acids. V was clipped by 0 bases and J by 6 bases; unmatched bases: 3. The CDR3 nucleotides read TGCGCCAGCAGCCAAGAGGACAGGGGGGCCGATACGCAGTATTTT. This encodes CASSQEDRGADTQYF.

In this sample, this clone turned up once. V is TRBV7-9 and J is TRBJ2-2, with TRBD1 identical over 7 bases. This CDR3 is built from 15 residues. V lost 4 bases, J lost 3 bases, and 5 bases stayed unmatched. The germline gives CDR1 SEHNR, CDR2 FQNEAQ (reference sequence). CDR3 region: CASSSRGGYTGELFF. CDR3 DNA sequence: TGTGCCAGCAGCTCCAGAGGGGGCTACACCGGGGAGCTGTTTTTT.

This clone has more than one count but fewer than ten. The rearrangement links TRBV4-1 to TRBJ2-1; the match to TRBD2 covers 10 bases. Germline lookup yields CDR1 MGHRA and CDR2 YSYEKL. This CDR3 has 18 amino acids. J lost 8 bases, V lost 2 bases, and 15 bases had no gene match. The CDR3 region is CASSQFRTSGGASDEQFF. The CDR3 DNA is TGCGCCAGCAGCCAATTTCGGACCAGCGGGGGGGCTTCAGATGAGCAGTTCTTC.

This clone was detected only a few times. V usage is TRBV27 and J usage is TRBJ1-4; 8 bases fit TRBD1. CDR1 is MNHEY, CDR2 SMNVEV, per germline (reference sequence). Unmatched junction bases numbered 8, after V lost 7 bases and J lost 7 bases. This CDR3 contains 14 residues. CDR3 residues: CASKVQGVGEKLFF. The CDR3, as DNA: TGTGCCAGCAAAGTACAGGGGGTAGGTGAAAAACTGTTTTTT.

This chain links TRBV28 with TRBJ1-5; tentatively, D is TRBD1 (5 bases). The V end was cut by 7 bases, the J end by 3 bases, with 13 bases between. Germline loops: CDR1 MDHEN, CDR2 SYDVKM. CDR3 length: 14 amino acids. The chain's CDR3 is CASILGTDNQPQHF. As DNA, the CDR3 is TGTGCCAGCATCCTGGGGACTGACAATCAGCCCCAGCATTTT.

This clone was counted a single time. This chain links TRBV6-5 with TRBJ1-2; TRBD1 might be the D (6 bases). In germline, CDR1 is MNHEY, CDR2 SVGAGI. Trimming took 6 bases from V and 6 from J, leaving 17 bases between them. The CDR3 is made up of 14 amino acids. The CDR3 DNA sequence: TGTGCCAGCAGGGGTTCAGGGGAAGGGGATGGCTACACCTTC. This translates into CASRGSGEGDGYTF.